This TCR beta chain was identified during a study of T cell responses to AZD1222 COVID-19 vaccine (dated by TCRdb to 2020 to 2022). About the investigation overall: AZD1222 recipients given second doses at about 4 weeks or at about 12 weeks were pooled, since spike-specific TCR depth and breadth were not found to differ between the two schedules. A total of 230 to 250 trial participants underwent TCR sequencing, of whom about 200 had received two doses of AZD1222 and about 25 had received two doses of the MenACWY control vaccine. Trial participants were enrolled by age into 18-55, 56-69 and 70-plus year subgroups, with approximately 160, 26 and 62 TCR-sequenced participants respectively. Results the study describes overall, beyond this receptor: The vaccine-associated CD4 TCRs covered the entire spike protein, and the dominant responses fell in regions 160-218 and 743-854. Because no day 14 peak-response samples were available, repertoires were characterized only after the peak T cell response. The 56-69-year group was small, and its depth increase did not reach significance, likely because of low power. Spike-specific TCR breadth and depth rose significantly after two AZD1222 doses compared with day 0 and with MenACWY recipients. Conclusions about previously exposed vaccinees are limited because only six or seven AZD1222 recipients were SARS-CoV-2 seropositive at baseline. Participants were mostly white British, with more females than males. The authors suggested clonal diversity may have been underestimated. Nearly half of unique spike-specific TCRs reportedly recognized epitopes outside regions mutated in the B.1.351 and B.1.1.7 variants.

On this clone itself: The antigen it recognizes is unknown. Nothing much larger sits one base from this clone, and base qualities are not available.

The CDR3 regions of human TCRbeta chains were subjected to immunosequencing. From the authors' description of their analysis: TCRs in the repertoires were compared against a reference library of SARS-CoV-2-specific TCRs that had been generated with the MIRA antigen-specificity platform. Breadth was defined as the fraction of unique TCRs that were SARS-CoV-2-associated. Depth was defined as the fraction of total T cells that were SARS-CoV-2-associated. Using the MIRA data, each spike-specific TCR was mapped to the spike region that the TCR reacts to and placed in a CD4 or CD8 class. Log10-transformed breadth and depth values were compared by one-way ANOVA with Sidak's multiple comparisons tests. TCRdb mirrors the immuneACCESS table, restricted to in-frame sequences. Some clones are absent from its copies; in checked studies, under half trace to an unresolved V gene, and the reason for the others is unknown. V, J and clone size reflect that table, while D and trimming were determined from the DNA. This sample holds 95,000 to 150,000 clones; roughly 86% were observed only once. The ten largest clones take up 3.5% to 5% of the sample.

According to the study, the label for this sample's time point signals: baseline before first vaccination. Vaccinee samples were obtained from the UK trials COV001 and COV002, which included a single-blind randomized controlled phase 2/3 trial of AZD1222 (ChAdOx1 nCoV-19) in healthy adults. For TCRbeta chain sequencing, PBMC samples were collected from trial participants at day 0 and at day 28 after the second dose. V loses 5 bases of germline sequence and J loses 7 bases, and the interval between the two ends is 18 bases. CDR1 and CDR2 were assigned from the germline V gene as SGHVS and FNYEAQ. The CDR3 runs 15 amino acids, cysteine and phenylalanine included. Just the 45-base CDR3 DNA is kept, in frame starting at base 1.

The source was peripheral blood, collected on day 0 of AZD1222 vaccination. The origin of this receptor is an adult in good health. The V gene is TRBV7-6 and the J gene is TRBJ1-5, with the D gene not confidently named. The nucleotide sequence reads TGTGCCAGCAGCCCCTTTAGCCAGATCGGCCAGCCCCAGCATTTT. Protein translation: CASSPFSQIGQPQHF.